A selection of T cell receptor beta chains follows, all from one sample in a study of cytomegalovirus exposure and HLA in healthy donors. The assay was immunoSEQ multiplex PCR, and TCRdb's table has in-frame clones only and misses some. The data contain 77,000 or so clones, around 75% of them seen just once; the ten biggest clones take up 7.2%. The sample comprised PBMCs. Source of these receptors: a woman aged 35 to 49 in good health and CMV-seronegative. Each CDR3 is given with its conserved first and last residue. D genes are given only for firm matches. Size is omitted from some rows. Given values are once, few, many or a class for expanded clones.

TRBV2	TRBD2	NA	TRBJ2-3	TGTGCCGGAATAGCGGGGACCGTGAGTACGCAGTATTTT	CAGIAGTVSTQYF
TRBV6-5	TRBD1	once	TRBJ2-7	TGTGCCAGCAGCCGAAACCGGGACAGCTACGAGCAGTACTTC	CASSRNRDSYEQYF
TRBV5-1	TRBD1	NA	TRBJ2-3	TGCGCCAGCAGCCGGGGACAGCAACACACAGATACGCAGTATTTT	CASSRGQQHTDTQYF
TRBV10-3	NA	NA	TRBJ2-7	TGTGCCACCCAAGAGGGGGTCCGCGAGCAGTACTTC	CATQEGVREQYF
TRBV27	NA	NA	TRBJ2-5	TGTGCCAGCAGTTTAGAGCCTGGCCAAGAGACCCAGTACTTC	CASSLEPGQETQYF
TRBV7-2	TRBD1	NA	TRBJ1-6	TGTGCCAGCAGCTTACTGGACAGGGGAGATAATTCACCCCTCCACTTT	CASSLLDRGDNSPLHF
TRBV27	TRBD2	few	TRBJ2-1	TGTGCCAGCAGTTTAAAGTCCCCGGGAGGGGTGTCCTACAATGAGCAGTTCTTC	CASSLKSPGGVSYNEQFF
TRBV27	TRBD1	NA	TRBJ1-2	TGTGCCAGCAGGGACAGGGGAAACTATGGCTACACCTTC	CASRDRGNYGYTF
TRBV11-2	TRBD2	NA	TRBJ2-1	TGTGCCAGCAGCACGGGACTAGCGAGGGACAATGAGCAGTTCTTC	CASSTGLARDNEQFF
TRBV6-5	NA	NA	TRBJ2-6	TGTGCCAGCACTAAGAGCCACTCTGGGGCCAACGTCCTGACTTTC	CASTKSHSGANVLTF
TRBV28	NA	once	TRBJ2-7	TGTGCCAGCAGTTTAGGGCCGCCCTGGGAGCAGTACTTC	CASSLGPPWEQYF
TRBV18	NA	NA	TRBJ2-7	TGTGCCAGCTCCCCATCTGCGGGGGAGCAGTACTTC	CASSPSAGEQYF
TRBV6-6	NA	once	TRBJ1-5	TGTGCCGGCGCTTCGGGGTCTCCCAATCAGCCCCAGCATTTT	CAGASGSPNQPQHF
TRBV10-3	NA	NA	TRBJ2-1	TGTGCCATCAGTGAATCTGAGGCTAGCGTAGGCAATGAGCAGTTCTTC	CAISESEASVGNEQFF
TRBV21-1	NA	NA	TRBJ1-1	TGTGCCAGCAGCAAAGAAGAGAAAGGGGGCTTAGGGACTGAAGCTTTCTTT	CASSKEEKGGLGTEAFF
TRBV6-1	NA	NA	TRBJ2-7	TGTGCCAGCAGTCCTCGACTAGATTCTGGGGAGCAGTACTTC	CASSPRLDSGEQYF
TRBV4-2	NA	once	TRBJ1-6	TGTGCCAGCAGCCAAGATGCCCCGGGTCTGGGTTCACCCCTCCACTTT	CASSQDAPGLGSPLHF
TRBV9	TRBD1	NA	TRBJ2-3	TGTGCCAGCAGCGGTAGGGGGCAAACAGATACGCAGTATTTT	CASSGRGQTDTQYF
TRBV14	TRBD2	NA	TRBJ2-3	TGTGCCAGCAGCCGCAGGGAGGGGCTCCTCATAACAGATACGCAGTATTTT	CASSRREGLLITDTQYF
TRBV10-1	TRBD1	NA	TRBJ2-1	TGCGCCAGCAGTAGATCAGGGGGCTACAATGAGCAGTTCTTC	CASSRSGGYNEQFF
TRBV9	TRBD1	NA	TRBJ2-5	TGTGCCAGCAGCCCCAGAAGGGCAGGGGGCACGGAGACCCAGTACTTC	CASSPRRAGGTETQYF
TRBV6-1	TRBD1	NA	TRBJ1-3	TGTGCCAGCACCCACGGACAGGCTGGGGACACCATATATTTT	CASTHGQAGDTIYF
TRBV30	TRBD1	NA	TRBJ1-4	TGTGCCTGGCAAGACAGGGGTCGTACTAATGAAAAACTGTTTTTT	CAWQDRGRTNEKLFF
TRBV6-6	TRBD2	NA	TRBJ2-3	TGTGCCAGCAGTTACAGCGGGGGGGCTTCAGATACGCAGTATTTT	CASSYSGGASDTQYF
TRBV6-1	NA	few	TRBJ2-7	TGTGCCAGCAGCCCCTCAGGGAATCGCTACGAGCAGTACTTC	CASSPSGNRYEQYF
TRBV18	NA	NA	TRBJ1-1	TGTGCCAGCTCACCACCGGGGGGTAAGGGGGCTTTCTTT	CASSPPGGKGAFF
TRBV9	TRBD1	NA	TRBJ2-6	TGTGCCAGCAGCCCCCAAACCGGGACAGGGAGTTCGGGGGCCAACGTCCTGACTTTC	CASSPQTGTGSSGANVLTF
TRBV15	NA	NA	TRBJ2-4	TGTGCCACCAGCAGAGTACTAGGGGACATTAAAAACATTCAGTACTTC	CATSRVLGDIKNIQYF
TRBV28	NA	NA	TRBJ1-1	TGTGCCAGCAGTTTATTTAGGGGTGACACTGAAGCTTTCTTT	CASSLFRGDTEAFF
TRBV2	TRBD2	NA	TRBJ2-3	TGTGCCAGCAGCAACGGACTAGCGGGAGGGTCGCGGACAGATACGCAGTATTTT	CASSNGLAGGSRTDTQYF
TRBV18	TRBD1	NA	TRBJ1-1	TGTGCCAGCTCACCAGCACAGGGGGTAGACACTGAAGCTTTCTTT	CASSPAQGVDTEAFF
TRBV18	TRBD2	NA	TRBJ2-3	TGTGCCAGCATTCCCAAGGCGGGACTAGGGACAGATACGCAGTATTTT	CASIPKAGLGTDTQYF
TRBV4-3	NA	NA	TRBJ1-2	TGCGCCAGCAGCCAAGAGACAGCCTATGGCTACACCTTC	CASSQETAYGYTF
TRBV19	NA	NA	TRBJ2-7	TGTGCCAGTAAAGGCTCGGGAGCCGAGCAGTACTTC	CASKGSGAEQYF
TRBV15	TRBD2	NA	TRBJ2-3	TGTGCCACCAGCAGATACCAGCGGGGGAGCACAGATACGCAGTATTTT	CATSRYQRGSTDTQYF
TRBV9	TRBD1	NA	TRBJ2-5	TGTGCCAGCAGCGTAGGGACAGGTTATGTCGAGACCCAGTACTTC	CASSVGTGYVETQYF
TRBV28	NA	few	TRBJ2-7	TGTGCCAGCAGTTACCCCATTTTTGCGGGCTCCTACGAGCAGTACTTC	CASSYPIFAGSYEQYF
TRBV30	NA	NA	TRBJ1-2	TGTGCCTGGAGTGCATCCAAGAGAAACTATGGCTACACCTTC	CAWSASKRNYGYTF
TRBV19	NA	few	TRBJ1-4	TGTGCCAGTAGCGAGCGGGGGACCTGGGCTAATGAAAAACTGTTTTTT	CASSERGTWANEKLFF
TRBV7-2	NA	NA	TRBJ2-2	TGTGCCAGCAGCTTAACGGCGGGGCGTAGGACCGGGGAGCTGTTTTTT	CASSLTAGRRTGELFF
TRBV27	TRBD1	NA	TRBJ1-2	TGTGCCAGCAGCCCAGAGGGTCCGGGACAGGGGCACGGCTACACCTTC	CASSPEGPGQGHGYTF
TRBV11-2	TRBD2	NA	TRBJ2-1	TGTGCCAGCAGCTCCGGGACTATCTACAATGAGCAGTTCTTC	CASSSGTIYNEQFF